The 27 T cell receptor beta chains below come from one sample, sequenced in a study of OX40 agonist ivuxolimab in advanced cancers. The library was obtained by the immunoSEQ multiplex PCR assay. The table was pulled from immuneACCESS by TCRdb, which kept in-frame rearrangements only. Such tables lose some clones; where checked, under half of the loss comes from unresolved V genes, and the rest has no known cause. The sample data list about 65,000 clones, and more than 75% of these were observed just once. The ten largest account for less than 0.4% of the sample. Sequenced material: CD4+ or CD8+ T cells sorted from blood, taken in a trial of the OX40 agonist ivuxolimab. The receptors originated from an adult with an advanced solid tumor such as melanoma, head and neck, liver or kidney cancer.

This chain uses TRBV5-4 with TRBJ2-3, with a possible D match to TRBD2 (5 bases). The germline V and J ends were trimmed by 3 bases and 2 bases, with 13 bases remaining between them. The V gene's germline CDR1 is SGHNT and CDR2 YYREEE (reference sequence). The CDR3 runs 15 residues. CDR3 bases: TGTGCCAGCAGCTCCGGGATTACCAACACAGATACGCAGTATTTT. This gives the protein CASSSGITNTDTQYF.

This clone was found once. This chain joins TRBV5-4 and TRBJ2-7, with 9 positions matching TRBD2. CDR1 and CDR2 from the germline V gene are SGHNT and YYREEE (reference sequence). The length of the CDR3 is 14 residues. After removal of 4 bases from V and 0 bases from J, the junction contained 2 bases not matched to a gene. The CDR3 loop reads CASSRAGGSYEQYF. Here the CDR3 DNA reads TGTGCCAGCAGCAGAGCGGGAGGCTCCTACGAGCAGTACTTC.

This chain links TRBV4-3 with TRBJ2-2; D may match TRBD1 or TRBD2 (5 bases each). Trimming took 3 bases from V and 4 from J, leaving 12 bases between them. This CDR3 contains 15 residues. Germline V gives CDR1 LGHNA, CDR2 YSLEER. The CDR3 is CASSQGDRTTGELFF. The CDR3 DNA reads as TGCGCCAGCAGCCAGGGAGACAGAACCACCGGGGAGCTGTTTTTT.

The rearrangement links TRBV5-1 to TRBJ2-7; possibly TRBD1 or TRBD2 for D (6 bases each). The CDR3 loop spans 14 amino acids. Germline V gene sequence: CDR1 SGHRS, CDR2 YFSETQ. V was trimmed by 4 bases and J by 2 bases, leaving 13 bases between them. The chain's CDR3 is CASSGGLGPYEQYF. In DNA, the CDR3 is TGCGCCAGCAGCGGGGGGCTCGGGCCCTACGAGCAGTACTTC.

The chain couples TRBV9 to TRBJ1-3; TRBD1 matches at 8 bases. CDR1 is SGDLS, CDR2 YYNGEE, per germline. The CDR3 has 15 residues. The V segment lost 3 bases and the J segment 4 bases; nucleotides outside the gene matches: 6. CDR3 DNA: TGTGCCAGCAGCGCGACGGACAGGGCCGGAAACACCATATATTTT. Translating gives CASSATDRAGNTIYF.

This chain links TRBV5-4 with TRBJ1-4; 12 nucleotides line up with TRBD1. This CDR3 has 14 residues. Looked up from germline, CDR1 is SGHNT and CDR2 is YYREEE (reference sequence). The ends lost 4 bases at V and 12 bases at J; junction bases unmatched: 7. CDR3 amino acids: CASSPPGTGGELFF. The CDR3 nucleotides are TGTGCCAGCAGCCCGCCTGGGACAGGGGGCGAACTGTTTTTT.

CDR3 nucleotide sequence: TGTGCCAGCTCACCGAAGATTGACAACGAAGTCGAGCAGTACTTC. It is translated as CASSPKIDNEVEQYF. The rearrangement joins TRBV18 to TRBJ2-7; D uncertain. Germline V gene sequence: CDR1 KGHSH, CDR2 LQKENI. The germline V and J ends were trimmed by 3 bases and 6 bases, with 18 bases remaining between them. The CDR3 runs 15 residues.

V and J are TRBV5-8 and TRBJ2-5; 8 nucleotides line up with TRBD2. CDR3 length equals 17 residues. V trimming: 4 bases; J trimming: 0 bases; junction bases outside the gene matches: 11. Looked up from germline, CDR1 is SGHTS and CDR2 is YDEGEE. The CDR3 DNA reads TGTGCCAGCAGCCATGGGCGGGGGGCGTTGAACCAAGAGACCCAGTACTTC. Translated, it gives CASSHGRGALNQETQYF.

J is TRBJ2-1 and V is TRBV6-6; TRBD2 aligns across 11 bases. There are 13 residues in the CDR3. The V segment lost 5 bases and the J segment 11 bases; nucleotides outside the gene matches: 5. CDR1 and CDR2 (germline): MNHNY, SVGAGI (reference sequence). CDR3 residues: CASSLGLAGQQFF. The CDR3 coding sequence is TGTGCCAGCAGTCTCGGACTAGCGGGTCAGCAGTTCTTC.

The chain combines TRBV30 with TRBJ2-3, with D hard to call. Per germline, CDR1 GTSNPN and CDR2 SVGIG (reference sequence). Deletions cut 4 bases from V and 6 bases from J, with 8 bases between. CDR3 length: 11 amino acids. CDR3 DNA sequence: TGTGCCTGGACTCCCGGCGATACGCAGTATTTT. Translating it yields CAWTPGDTQYF.

The J gene is TRBJ2-3, the V gene TRBV7-6; D is tentatively TRBD1 or TRBD2 (5 bases each). Germline V gene data show CDR1 as SGHVS and CDR2 as FNYEAQ. Trimming took off 3 bases at V and 1 base at J, with 8 bases between the two ends. CDR3 length equals 14 residues. This CDR3 is CASSLGVGTDTQYF. CDR3 in DNA: TGTGCCAGCAGCTTGGGGGTCGGCACAGATACGCAGTATTTT.

The chain carries TRBV5-6 and TRBJ2-7, with D possibly called TRBD1 or TRBD2 (5 bases each). CDR3 length: 14 amino acids. Trimming cost V 4 bases and J 6 bases, with 17 bases left between them. Germline V gives CDR1 SGHDT, CDR2 YYEEEE. The CDR3 region has the DNA TGTGCCAGCAGCGGCCTGTCGTCCGGGGCCGAGCAGTACTTC. Translated, it gives CASSGLSSGAEQYF.

The V call is TRBV9, the J call TRBJ1-1; no clear D. The germline CDR1 and CDR2 sequences are SGDLS and YYNGEE. Trimming cost V 0 bases and J 0 bases, with 6 bases left between them. The CDR3 covers 14 residues. The CDR3 DNA is TGTGCCAGCAGCGTAGAAACGGTGAACACTGAAGCTTTCTTT. Its translation is CASSVETVNTEAFF.

V usage is TRBV5-1 and J usage is TRBJ1-4; D might be TRBD1 (6 bases). Germline values: CDR1 SGHRS, CDR2 YFSETQ. The CDR3 loop spans 14 amino acids. Trimming took off 3 bases at V and 5 bases at J, with 11 bases between the two ends. The CDR3 nucleotides read TGCGCCAGCAGCTGGACAGAGAAGAATGAAAAACTGTTTTTT. It codes for CASSWTEKNEKLFF.

The chain carries TRBV27 and TRBJ1-2; perhaps TRBD1 as D (6 bases). Germline V lookup: CDR1 MNHEY, CDR2 SMNVEV (reference sequence). The CDR3 has 14 residues. Deletions cut 5 bases from V and 0 bases from J, with 10 bases between. In DNA, the CDR3 is TGTGCCAGCAGTGCCCGGACAGCTAACTATGGCTACACCTTC. This codes for CASSARTANYGYTF.

The gene calls are TRBV7-2 and TRBJ2-7, with D tentatively TRBD2 (6 bases). The CDR3 loop spans 15 amino acids. Germline V CDR1 and CDR2: SGHTA, FQGNSA. Trimming pared 1 base from V and 7 bases from J, leaving 17 bases between. The chain's CDR3 is CASSLDGGPGREQYF. The CDR3 DNA sequence: TGTGCCAGCAGCTTAGACGGGGGACCGGGGCGAGAGCAGTACTTC. The full variable domain, in which reference TRBV7-2 and TRBJ2-7 provide the parts outside the CDR3, is GAGVSQSPSNKVTEKGKDVELRCDPISGHTALYWYRQSLGQGLEFLIYFQGNSAPDKSGLPSDRFSAERTGGSVSTLTIQRTQQEDSAVYLCASSLDGGPGREQYFGPGTRLTVT.

The genes are TRBV7-9 and TRBJ1-5; a possible D gene is TRBD1 (6 bases). Trimming cost V 3 bases and J 1 base, with 13 bases left between them. Per the germline V gene, CDR1 is SEHNR and CDR2 is FQNEAQ (reference sequence). The CDR3 covers 16 residues. CDR3 coding DNA: TGTGCCAGCAGCTTGGGTCCCAGGGGAAGCAATCAGCCCCAGCATTTT. It encodes CASSLGPRGSNQPQHF.

The chain couples TRBV29-1 to TRBJ1-1; tentative D call: TRBD1 (6 bases). CDR1 SQVTM and CDR2 ANQGSEA come from the germline V gene. The CDR3 runs to 14 residues. V gave up 1 base and J gave up 4 bases, with 13 bases separating them. CDR3 residues: CSVEVLDSFTEAFF. The CDR3 bases are TGCAGCGTTGAAGTTTTGGACAGCTTCACTGAAGCTTTCTTT.

The chain employs TRBV2 and TRBJ1-3; tentative D call: TRBD1 (5 bases). This CDR3 has 14 residues. Trimming pared 6 bases from V and 0 bases from J, leaving 9 bases between. Per the germline V gene, CDR1 is SNHLY and CDR2 is FYNNEI. The CDR3 spells CASRQESSGNTIYF. The CDR3 DNA follows: TGTGCCAGCAGACAGGAATCCTCTGGAAACACCATATATTTT.

The chain combines TRBV18 with TRBJ2-7, with 7 positions matching TRBD1. This CDR3 is built from 16 residues. Germline V gives CDR1 KGHSH, CDR2 LQKENI. The V segment lost 4 bases and the J segment 2 bases; nucleotides outside the gene matches: 11. CDR3 loop: CASSLSRSQGAYEQYF. Here the CDR3 DNA reads TGTGCCAGCTCACTTTCCCGCTCCCAGGGGGCCTACGAGCAGTACTTC. The variable domain in full, completed from reference TRBV18 and TRBJ2-7, reads NAGVMQNPRHLVRRRGQEARLRCSPMKGHSHVYWYRQLPEEGLKFMVYLQKENIIDESGMPKERFSAEFPKEGPSILRIQQVVRGDSAAYFCASSLSRSQGAYEQYFGPGTRLTVT.

The chain recombines TRBV4-1 with TRBJ2-2; D may be TRBD1 (5 bases). Germline V gene sequence: CDR1 MGHRA, CDR2 YSYEKL. The CDR3 is 15 amino acids. The V gene lost 1 base and the J gene lost 3 bases, with 9 bases spanning the gap. CDR3 nucleotide sequence: TGCGCCAGCAGCCAAGCAGGCAGGGACACCGGGGAGCTGTTTTTT. Protein: CASSQAGRDTGELFF.

The CDR3 spells CASSLAFRAQETQYF. DNA for the CDR3: TGTGCCAGCAGCTTGGCCTTCAGGGCCCAAGAGACCCAGTACTTC. The chain links TRBV5-8 to TRBJ2-5; the D gene is possibly TRBD1 (5 bases). There are 15 residues in the CDR3. The germline V gene has CDR1 SGHTS and CDR2 YDEGEE. V lost 0 bases, J lost 1 base, and 10 bases lay in between.

The chain links TRBV30 to TRBJ1-4, with D possibly being TRBD1 (5 bases). V was cut by 0 bases and J by 7 bases, with 15 bases left in between. This CDR3 is built from 15 residues. Germline CDR1 is GTSNPN and CDR2 is SVGIG (reference sequence). The CDR3, as DNA: TGTGCCTGGAGTGTAAGGGCAGGGCGAAGTGAAAAACTGTTTTTT. Residues: CAWSVRAGRSEKLFF.

Only one count was recorded for this clone. V and J are TRBV7-3 and TRBJ2-3; D may correspond to TRBD1 or TRBD2 (6 bases each). This CDR3 contains 16 residues. The V gene lost 4 bases and the J gene lost 2 bases, with 16 bases spanning the gap. Germline V gene sequence: CDR1 SGHTA, CDR2 FQGTGA. The CDR3, as DNA: TGTGCCAGCAGCTCCCGGGGGCCTTCCCTCACAGATACGCAGTATTTT. As protein: CASSSRGPSLTDTQYF.

This clone was seen just once. V is TRBV19 and J is TRBJ2-2; 8 bases map to TRBD1. In germline, CDR1 is LNHDA, CDR2 SQIVND (reference sequence). The CDR3 is made up of 15 amino acids. The V gene end was trimmed by 2 bases and the J gene end by 4 bases; junction bases not matched to a gene: 3. The CDR3 DNA follows: TGTGCCAGTAGTATACAGGGGGCGGGCACCGGGGAGCTGTTTTTT. This sequence encodes CASSIQGAGTGELFF.

The chain recombines TRBV5-1 with TRBJ1-2, with a tentative D call TRBD1 (5 bases). The V end was cut by 4 bases, the J end by 3 bases, with 16 bases between. The CDR3 has 15 amino acids. CDR1 SGHRS and CDR2 YFSETQ come from the germline V gene. The CDR3 DNA reads as TGCGCCAGCAGCCCCCATGCGGGGCAGGACTATGGCTACACCTTC. Its protein product is CASSPHAGQDYGYTF.

The rearrangement links TRBV9 to TRBJ1-5; D is unresolved. Germline CDR1 reads SGDLS; CDR2 reads YYNGEE. Trimming took off 5 bases at V and 0 bases at J, with 9 bases between the two ends. This CDR3 has 14 amino acids. The CDR3 DNA is TGTGCCAGCAGTCAGACGGGTAGCAATCAGCCCCAGCATTTT. It translates to CASSQTGSNQPQHF.